This TCR beta chain appears in the sequencing data of a study of cytomegalovirus exposure and HLA in healthy donors. CDR1 SGHRS and CDR2 YFSETQ come from the germline V gene. After removal of 3 bases from V and 0 bases from J, the junction contained 1 base not matched to a gene. The CDR3 has 15 residues. Of note for this clone: Its matching antigen is unknown. Other DNA sequences within the sample encode an identical CDR3.

PCR employed 60 Vbeta and 13 Jbeta primers. Profiling relied on immunoSEQ multiplex PCR, and the TCRdb table lists in-frame clones only, not all of them. The repertoire table contains about 46,000 clones. Study-wide results and caveats: Later analysis identified a missense DCLRE1C variant that was linked to TCR beta V- and J-gene trimming. Three CMV-associated chains were confirmed in vitro to be specific for CMV antigens. What was likely a sequencing artifact was a cluster of highly shared sequence variants. A classifier reportedly called cytomegalovirus status with high sensitivity and specificity.

The TCR originated in a woman between 40 and 50 years old in good health and CMV-seronegative. The chain has TRBV5-1 and TRBJ2-2, with 8 bases that match TRBD2. Sequenced sample: PBMCs. The CDR3 reads CASSSGGSNTGELFF. The CDR3 DNA is TGCGCCAGCAGCTCGGGGGGGTCGAACACCGGGGAGCTGTTTTTT.